The 27 T cell receptor beta chains listed next were all sequenced from one sample in a study of blood T cell repertoires in COVID-19. TCRdb keeps only in-frame clones here, not all; method: immunoSEQ multiplex PCR. The top ten clones hold 6.5% to 9% of a sample with some 200,000 clones, approximately 85% of them seen once. Sequenced sample: peripheral blood. Every receptor here comes from a woman aged 55-70 years with acute or convalescent COVID-19.

The chain uses TRBV7-3 and TRBJ1-6, with a weak D call TRBD1 (5 bases). This CDR3 comprises 16 residues. Between the trimmed V and J ends, which lost 5 bases and 8 bases, there was a span of 19 bases. Germline CDR1 and CDR2: SGHTA and FQGTGA. This CDR3 is CASSPTSQGSDSPLHF. CDR3 in DNA: TGTGCCAGCAGCCCGACTAGCCAGGGATCCGATTCACCCCTCCACTTT.

The chain uses TRBV11-2 and TRBJ2-1, with TRBD1 identical over 7 bases. V lost 5 bases and J lost 9; bases outside the gene matches: 13. Germline lookup yields CDR1 SGHAT and CDR2 FQNNGV. The CDR3 sequence is 15 residues long. The CDR3: CASSPGEGARSEQFF. CDR3 nucleotide sequence: TGTGCCAGCAGCCCAGGAGAGGGGGCGCGTAGTGAGCAGTTCTTC.

The chain combines TRBV2 with TRBJ1-5, with TRBD1 matching over 8 bases. V was pared by 4 bases and J by 6 bases, with 5 bases of the junction left unmatched. CDR3 length equals 14 residues. CDR1 SNHLY and CDR2 FYNNEI come from the germline V gene. In nucleotides, the CDR3 is TGTGCCAGCAGTGGCCGGACAGGGAGTCAGCCCCAGCATTTT. It is translated as CASSGRTGSQPQHF.

In this sample, this clone turned up once. The V gene is TRBV5-1, the J gene TRBJ2-3, with D possibly matching TRBD1 (5 bases). Deletions cut 0 bases from V and 4 bases from J, with 21 bases between. The germline CDR1 and CDR2 sequences are SGHRS and YFSETQ. This CDR3 is built from 18 residues. The CDR3 DNA sequence: TGCGCCAGCAGCTTGGCGGGTCCAGGGTCCTTAATGGCAGATACGCAGTATTTT. It is translated as CASSLAGPGSLMADTQYF.

This chain joins TRBV19 and TRBJ2-5; a possible D gene is TRBD1 (5 bases). Germline CDR1 reads LNHDA; CDR2 reads SQIVND (reference sequence). This CDR3 comprises 18 residues. Trimming left V 5 bases short and J 6 bases short, with 28 bases between. In DNA, the CDR3 is TGTGCCAGTAGTTTCACCAGATCAACCAGGGTTGCCTATCAGACCCAGTACTTC. The encoded protein is CASSFTRSTRVAYQTQYF.

The chain employs TRBV29-1 and TRBJ2-5; unclear D gene. The germline gives CDR1 SQVTM, CDR2 ANQGSEA. V shed 7 bases and J shed 5 bases, with 8 bases lying between them. The CDR3 is 10 amino acids. Written as DNA, the CDR3 is TGCAGCGCTGAGGAGGAGACCCAGTACTTC. This codes for CSAEEETQYF.

This chain joins TRBV19 and TRBJ2-7, with D maybe TRBD2 (5 bases). CDR3 length: 15 amino acids. CDR1 is LNHDA and CDR2 is SQIVND in the germline V gene (reference sequence). Trimming stripped 9 bases from V and 7 bases from J, with 25 bases between. This CDR3 is CARGGSRLPYGEQYV. The CDR3 DNA reads TGTGCCAGAGGAGGATCGAGACTGCCCTATGGGGAGCAGTACGTC.

In this sample, this clone turned up a few times. CDR3 sequence: CASSSLTGDNYGYTF. Written as DNA, the CDR3 is TGTGCCAGTAGTTCACTGACAGGGGACAACTATGGCTACACCTTC. This rearrangement joins TRBV19 to TRBJ1-2, with 8 bases lining up with TRBD1. CDR3 length equals 15 residues. Trimming at V came to 5 bases and at J to 2 bases, leaving 7 bases not matched to a gene. From germline, CDR1 is LNHDA and CDR2 SQIVND (reference sequence).

This clone has just a few counts. CDR3 in amino acids: CASSPGNTEAFF. CDR3 DNA: TGTGCCAGCAGCCCCGGTAACACTGAAGCTTTCTTT. The V call is TRBV12-3 or TRBV12-4, the J call TRBJ1-1; D is ambiguous. The CDR3 is 12 amino acids. V was shortened by 6 bases and J by 2 bases, with 7 bases between the two germline ends.

There are a few counts of this clone. This chain connects TRBV2 to TRBJ1-1; no clear D. CDR1 is SNHLY and CDR2 is FYNNEI in the germline V gene. The CDR3 runs to 13 residues. Trimming removed 4 bases from V and 1 base from J, with 7 bases in between. The CDR3 is CASSGVANTEAFF. The CDR3 DNA reads TGTGCCAGCAGTGGCGTTGCGAACACTGAAGCTTTCTTT.

The chain combines TRBV3-1 (or the pseudogene TRBV3-2) with TRBJ2-1, with a tentative D call TRBD2 (5 bases). V gave up 0 bases and J gave up 3 bases, with 9 bases separating them. Germline V gene data show CDR1 as LGHDT and CDR2 as YNNKEL (reference sequence). CDR3 length: 15 residues. The CDR3 is CASSQDLAGYNEQFF. The CDR3 DNA reads as TGTGCCAGCAGCCAAGATCTTGCGGGCTACAATGAGCAGTTCTTC.

This chain links TRBV6-5 with TRBJ1-6; weak D call: TRBD1 (6 bases). CDR1 MNHEY and CDR2 SVGAGI come from the germline V gene. V shed 7 bases and J shed 12 bases, with 13 bases lying between them. The CDR3 is 12 residues long. CDR3: CASNGGQRPLHF. CDR3 DNA sequence: TGTGCCAGCAACGGGGGGCAGCGACCCCTCCACTTT.

This sequence joins TRBV6-1 and TRBJ2-2, with D perhaps TRBD2 (6 bases). Germline loops: CDR1 MNHNS, CDR2 SASEGT. This CDR3 is 16 amino acids long. V lost 4 bases, J lost 0 bases, and 12 bases lay in between. The CDR3 is CASSGGVKTNTGELFF. CDR3 bases: TGTGCCAGCAGTGGGGGGGTGAAAACGAACACCGGGGAGCTGTTTTTT.

The V call is TRBV24-1, the J call TRBJ2-1; 11 nucleotides line up with TRBD2. Germline CDR1 and CDR2: KGHDR and SFDVKD. V lost 8 bases, J lost 6 bases, and 2 bases stayed unmatched. The CDR3 has 13 residues. The CDR3 region has the DNA TGTGCCACCACCCTAGCGGGAGGCAATGAGCAGTTCTTC. Encoded protein: CATTLAGGNEQFF.

V is TRBV2 and J is TRBJ2-2; TRBD2 matches at 7 bases. The junction had 2 bases not matched to a gene; V was cut back by 2 bases and J by 5 bases. CDR3 size: 14 residues. In germline, CDR1 is SNHLY, CDR2 FYNNEI. The CDR3 protein is CASSELGGTGELFF. Here the CDR3 DNA reads TGTGCCAGCAGTGAACTCGGGGGGACCGGGGAGCTGTTTTTT. The whole variable domain, filled in from reference TRBV2 and TRBJ2-2, reads EPEVTQTPSHQVTQMGQEVILRCVPISNHLYFYWYRQILGQKVEFLVSFYNNEISEKSEIFDDQFSVERPDGSNFTLKIRSTKLEDSAMYFCASSELGGTGELFFGEGSRLTVL.

The V and J genes are TRBV4-2 and TRBJ1-3; tentatively, D is TRBD1 (6 bases). Germline CDR1 LGHNA, CDR2 YNFKEQ. The CDR3 loop spans 15 amino acids. Trimming removed 0 bases at V and 1 base at J, with 7 bases between. This CDR3 is CASSQETGSGNTIYF. The CDR3 DNA sequence: TGTGCCAGCAGCCAAGAAACAGGGTCTGGAAACACCATATATTTT.

The J gene is TRBJ2-1, the V gene TRBV7-3; tentatively, D is TRBD2 (7 bases). The V and J ends lost 2 bases and 12 bases respectively, with 23 bases between them. This CDR3 spans 16 amino acids. Germline V gene data show CDR1 as SGHTA and CDR2 as FQGTGA. This CDR3 is CASSLDGGLTTSGQFF. The CDR3 region has the DNA TGTGCCAGCAGCTTAGACGGGGGGCTTACCACTTCTGGGCAGTTCTTC.

The chain couples TRBV5-1 to TRBJ2-1; D perhaps matches TRBD2 (7 bases). The germline V and J ends were trimmed by 5 bases and 5 bases, with 14 bases remaining between them. Germline V gives CDR1 SGHRS, CDR2 YFSETQ. This CDR3 has 14 residues. The CDR3 protein is CASRPGGRDNEQFF. CDR3 in DNA: TGCGCCAGCAGACCGGGGGGCCGGGACAATGAGCAGTTCTTC. The full variable domain, in which reference TRBV5-1 and TRBJ2-1 provide the parts outside the CDR3, is KAGVTQTPRYLIKTRGQQVTLSCSPISGHRSVSWYQQTPGQGLQFLFEYFSETQRNKGNFPGRFSGRQFSNSRSEMNVSTLELGDSALYLCASRPGGRDNEQFFGPGTRLTVL.

The rearrangement joins TRBV28 to TRBJ1-1, with 9 bases aligning to TRBD1. The CDR3 is 15 amino acids. CDR1 and CDR2 from the germline V gene are MDHEN and SYDVKM. V shed 7 bases and J 3 bases; nucleotides not matched to a gene: 9. This CDR3 reads CASKFPGQGDTEAFF. The CDR3 nucleotides are TGTGCCAGCAAATTCCCGGGACAGGGAGACACTGAAGCTTTCTTT.

The chain joins TRBV5-6 to TRBJ2-1; 11 bases match TRBD2. Germline CDR1 reads SGHDT; CDR2 reads YYEEEE. This CDR3 contains 16 residues. The V segment lost 3 bases and the J segment 4 bases; nucleotides outside the gene matches: 6. The CDR3 is CASSWGTSGKYNEQFF. The CDR3 DNA is TGTGCCAGCAGCTGGGGGACTAGCGGTAAATACAATGAGCAGTTCTTC.

CDR3: CASSADIATNEKLFF. The CDR3 DNA reads TGTGCCAGCAGTGCTGACATCGCAACTAATGAAAAACTGTTTTTT. The V call is TRBV2, the J call TRBJ1-4, with D unclear. This CDR3 is 15 amino acids long. Trimming cost V 4 bases and J 0 bases, with 9 bases left between them. Germline values: CDR1 SNHLY, CDR2 FYNNEI.

The chain uses TRBV15 and TRBJ2-3; 10 nucleotides agree with TRBD1. V was clipped by 3 bases and J by 5 bases; unmatched bases: 11. CDR3 length: 17 residues. Germline V gives CDR1 LNHNV, CDR2 YYDKDF (reference sequence). This CDR3 reads CATSRPGGQGRRDTQYF. CDR3 bases: TGTGCCACCAGCAGGCCCGGGGGACAGGGGAGGAGAGATACGCAGTATTTT.

This clone was found a few times. The chain recombines TRBV3-1 (or the pseudogene TRBV3-2) with TRBJ2-5; no definite D call. The V gene's germline CDR1 is LGHDT and CDR2 YNNKEL (reference sequence). The CDR3 sequence is 12 residues long. V was shortened by 4 bases and J by 5 bases, with 8 bases between the two germline ends. The DNA for the CDR3 is TGTGCCAGCAGCCTAGATATGGAGACCCAGTACTTC. It encodes CASSLDMETQYF.

The J gene is TRBJ1-4, the V gene TRBV7-2; 7 bases are a match to TRBD1. The germline gives CDR1 SGHTA, CDR2 FQGNSA. Trimming took 1 base from V and 8 from J; bases not matched to a gene: 10. CDR3 length equals 16 residues. The CDR3 sequence: CASSLGQGQSGEKLFF. CDR3 nucleotides: TGTGCCAGCAGCTTAGGACAGGGCCAATCGGGCGAAAAACTGTTTTTT.

This clone was recorded once. V usage is TRBV28 and J usage is TRBJ1-2; D is unresolved. V gave up 1 base and J gave up 4 bases, with 7 bases separating them. CDR1 is MDHEN and CDR2 is SYDVKM in the germline V gene. This CDR3 region has 13 residues. CDR3 residues: CASSLLRSYGYTF. The CDR3 DNA reads TGTGCCAGCAGTTTATTACGGTCCTATGGCTACACCTTC.

This clone was seen once. The rearrangement joins TRBV5-1 to TRBJ1-4; TRBD1 is a possible D gene (5 bases). This CDR3 comprises 17 residues. The V gene lost 4 bases and the J gene lost 0 bases, with 16 bases spanning the gap. Germline V gene sequence: CDR1 SGHRS, CDR2 YFSETQ. The CDR3 nucleotides are TGCGCCAGCAGCCCCCAGGGTCTTGACTCAACTAATGAAAAACTGTTTTTT. As protein: CASSPQGLDSTNEKLFF.

The V gene is TRBV5-1, the J gene TRBJ2-5; 7 bases align to TRBD2. V shed 4 bases and J 5 bases; nucleotides not matched to a gene: 8. Germline V gene lookup returns CDR1 SGHRS and CDR2 YFSETQ. This CDR3 comprises 14 residues. In DNA form, the CDR3 reads TGCGCCAGCAGCAAACCCCTAGCGGTGGAGACCCAGTACTTC. This sequence encodes CASSKPLAVETQYF.